Presented here are 4 T cell receptor beta chains from one specimen sequenced in a study of vaccination effects on CD4 cells after COVID-19. Clones were sequenced by immunoSEQ multiplex PCR, and TCRdb holds only the in-frame ones, with some missing. Of around 35,000 clones listed, about 70% are singletons. Antigen-specific CD4+ T cells were expanded with viral peptide pools in the ViraFEST assay before sequencing. Cells that had been cultured for 10 days were the source of isolated CD4+ T cells. According to the study, vaccine recipients showed no prior SARS-CoV-2 infection and negative nucleocapsid antibodies. Their antigens are not known. The specimen comprised CD4+ T cells from PBMCs cultured with HCoV-OC43 spike peptides, sampled before COVID-19 vaccination. The subset is: HCoV-OC43 spike overlapping peptide pool stimulation. The receptors were gathered from a human donor who received a COVID-19 vaccine.

The J gene is TRBJ2-2, the V gene TRBV29-1; the match to TRBD1 covers 7 bases. The CDR3 consists of 14 residues. Trimming took 1 base from V and 1 from J; bases not matched to a gene: 0. From germline, CDR1 is SQVTM and CDR2 ANQGSEA. CDR3 DNA sequence: TGCAGCGTTGAAGGACAGGGGAACACCGGGGAGCTGTTTTTT. Its translation is CSVEGQGNTGELFF.

The table lists this clone with a few counts. The V gene is TRBV7-9, the J gene TRBJ1-3; D perhaps matches TRBD1 (5 bases). Germline V gene lookup returns CDR1 SEHNR and CDR2 FQNEAQ (reference sequence). This CDR3 has 15 residues. V was trimmed by 8 bases and J by 1 base, leaving 15 bases between them. The CDR3 region has the DNA TGTGCCAGCGGACCGGGACGGAGATCTGGAAACACCATATATTTT. This gives the protein CASGPGRRSGNTIYF.

The genes are TRBV6-1 and TRBJ1-2; D unclear. Germline CDR1 reads MNHNS; CDR2 reads SASEGT. The CDR3 runs to 12 residues. The V and J ends lost 3 bases and 2 bases respectively, with 4 bases between them. This CDR3 is CASSESNYGYTF. CDR3 DNA sequence: TGTGCCAGCAGTGAGTCCAACTATGGCTACACCTTC.

The genes are TRBV5-1 and TRBJ2-2; D unresolved. CDR3 size: 12 residues. CDR1 SGHRS and CDR2 YFSETQ come from the germline V gene. V lost 4 bases to trimming and J lost 5 bases, with 6 bases between them. CDR3: CASSRQTGELFF. DNA for the CDR3: TGCGCCAGCAGCCGACAAACCGGGGAGCTGTTTTTT.